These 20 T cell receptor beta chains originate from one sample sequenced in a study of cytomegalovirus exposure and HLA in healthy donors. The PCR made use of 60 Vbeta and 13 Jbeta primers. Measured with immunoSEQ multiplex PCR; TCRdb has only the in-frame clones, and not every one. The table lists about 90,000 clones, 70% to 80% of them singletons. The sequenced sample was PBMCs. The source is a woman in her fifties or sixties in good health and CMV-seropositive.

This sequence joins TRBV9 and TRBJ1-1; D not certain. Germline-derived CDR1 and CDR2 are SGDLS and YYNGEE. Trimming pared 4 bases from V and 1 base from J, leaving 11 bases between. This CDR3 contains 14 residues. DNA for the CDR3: TGTGCCAGCAGCAGCGGGTGGGGGAACACTGAAGCTTTCTTT. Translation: CASSSGWGNTEAFF.

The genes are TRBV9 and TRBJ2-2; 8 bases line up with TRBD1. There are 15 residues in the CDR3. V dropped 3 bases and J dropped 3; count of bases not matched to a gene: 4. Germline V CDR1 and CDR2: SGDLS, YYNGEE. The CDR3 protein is CASSARTGYTGELFF. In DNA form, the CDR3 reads TGTGCCAGCAGCGCACGGACAGGGTACACCGGGGAGCTGTTTTTT.

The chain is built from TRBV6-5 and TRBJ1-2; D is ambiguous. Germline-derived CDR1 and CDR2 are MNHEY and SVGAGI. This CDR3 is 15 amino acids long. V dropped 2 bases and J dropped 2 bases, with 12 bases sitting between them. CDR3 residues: CASSYTNGRNYGYTF. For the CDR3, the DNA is TGTGCCAGCAGTTACACTAATGGTAGAAACTATGGCTACACCTTC.

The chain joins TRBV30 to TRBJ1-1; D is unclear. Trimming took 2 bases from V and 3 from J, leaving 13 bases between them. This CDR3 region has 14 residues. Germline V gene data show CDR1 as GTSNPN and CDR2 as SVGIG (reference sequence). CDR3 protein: CAWSPRRPYTEAFF. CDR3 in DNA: TGTGCCTGGAGTCCCCGGCGGCCCTACACTGAAGCTTTCTTT. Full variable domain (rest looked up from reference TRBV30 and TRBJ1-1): SQTIHQWPATLVQPVGSPLSLECTVEGTSNPNLYWYRQAAGRGLQLLFYSVGIGQISSEVPQNLSASRPQDRQFILSSKKLLLSDSGFYLCAWSPRRPYTEAFFGQGTRLTVV.

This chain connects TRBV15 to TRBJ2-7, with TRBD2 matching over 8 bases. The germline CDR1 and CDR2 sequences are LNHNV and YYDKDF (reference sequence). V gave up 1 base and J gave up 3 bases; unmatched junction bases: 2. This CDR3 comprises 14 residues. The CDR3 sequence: CATSRAGGYYEQYF. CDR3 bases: TGTGCCACCAGCAGAGCGGGAGGGTACTACGAGCAGTACTTC.

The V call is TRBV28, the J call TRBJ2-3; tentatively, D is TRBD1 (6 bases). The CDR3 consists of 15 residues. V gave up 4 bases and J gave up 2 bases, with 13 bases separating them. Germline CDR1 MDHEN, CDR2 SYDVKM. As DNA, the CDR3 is TGTGCCAGCAGTTCGATAGGGGGACCCACAGATACGCAGTATTTT. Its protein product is CASSSIGGPTDTQYF.

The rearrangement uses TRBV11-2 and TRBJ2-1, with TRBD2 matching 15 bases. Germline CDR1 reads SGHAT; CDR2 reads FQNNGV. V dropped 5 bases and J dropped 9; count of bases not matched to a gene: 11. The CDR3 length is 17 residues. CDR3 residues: CASSAGLAGGSFSEQFF. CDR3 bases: TGTGCCAGCAGCGCGGGACTAGCGGGAGGAAGCTTTAGTGAGCAGTTCTTC.

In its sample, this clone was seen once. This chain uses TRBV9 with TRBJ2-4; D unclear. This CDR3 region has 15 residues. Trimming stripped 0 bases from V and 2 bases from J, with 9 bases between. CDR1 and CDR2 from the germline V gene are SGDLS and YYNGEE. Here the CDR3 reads CASSVGGRTKNIQYF. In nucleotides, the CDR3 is TGTGCCAGCAGCGTAGGCGGCCGCACCAAAAACATTCAGTACTTC.

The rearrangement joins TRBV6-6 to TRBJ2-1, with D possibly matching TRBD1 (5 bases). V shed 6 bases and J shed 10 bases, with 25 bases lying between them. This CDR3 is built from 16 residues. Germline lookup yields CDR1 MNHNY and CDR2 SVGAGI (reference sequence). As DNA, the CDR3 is TGTGCCAGCAGCTCGAGAGGTCTCGGGTCAGGGCAAGAGCAGTTCTTC. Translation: CASSSRGLGSGQEQFF.

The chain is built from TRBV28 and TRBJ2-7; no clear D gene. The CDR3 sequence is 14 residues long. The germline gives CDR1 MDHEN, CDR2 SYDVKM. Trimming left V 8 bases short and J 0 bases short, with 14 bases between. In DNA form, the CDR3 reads TGTGCCAGCGCTGACGGGTCTTTCTCCTACGAGCAGTACTTC. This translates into CASADGSFSYEQYF.

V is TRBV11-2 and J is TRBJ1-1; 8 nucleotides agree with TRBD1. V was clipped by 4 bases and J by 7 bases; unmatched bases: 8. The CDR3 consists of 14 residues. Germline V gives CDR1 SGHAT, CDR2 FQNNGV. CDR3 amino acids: CASSSVGTGDEAFF. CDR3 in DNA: TGTGCCAGCAGCTCAGTTGGGACAGGTGATGAAGCTTTCTTT.

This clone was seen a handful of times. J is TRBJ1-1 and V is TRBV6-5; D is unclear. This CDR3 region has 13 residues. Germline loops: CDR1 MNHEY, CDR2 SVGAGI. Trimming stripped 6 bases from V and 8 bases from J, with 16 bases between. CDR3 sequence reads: CASSVRALGEAFF. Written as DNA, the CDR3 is TGTGCCAGCAGCGTGAGGGCCCTGGGGGAAGCTTTCTTT.

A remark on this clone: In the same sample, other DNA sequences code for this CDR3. The CDR3 spells CASSEFLGGGETQYF. The CDR3 region has the DNA TGTGCCAGCAGTGAGTTTCTCGGGGGAGGAGAGACCCAGTACTTC. The chain carries TRBV25-1 and TRBJ2-5, with D maybe TRBD2 (6 bases). Between the trimmed V and J ends, which lost 3 bases and 4 bases, there was a span of 15 bases. The CDR3 consists of 15 residues. CDR1 is MGHDK, CDR2 SYGVNS, per germline.

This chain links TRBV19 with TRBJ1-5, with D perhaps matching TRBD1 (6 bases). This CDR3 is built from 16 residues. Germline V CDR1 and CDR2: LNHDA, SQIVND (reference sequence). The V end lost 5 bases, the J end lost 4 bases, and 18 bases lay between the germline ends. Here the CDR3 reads CASSPQLRQVNQPQHF. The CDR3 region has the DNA TGTGCCAGTAGTCCTCAACTTAGACAGGTGAATCAGCCCCAGCATTTT.

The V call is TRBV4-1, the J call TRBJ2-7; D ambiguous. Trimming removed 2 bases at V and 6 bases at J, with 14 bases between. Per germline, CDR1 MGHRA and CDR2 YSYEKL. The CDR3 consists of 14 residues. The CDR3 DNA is TGCGCCAGCAGCCAACCCCTAGAACGCTCCGAGCAGTACTTC. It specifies CASSQPLERSEQYF.

The CDR3 protein is CASSQGAAGTQPQHF. DNA for the CDR3: TGTGCCAGCAGCCAAGGCGCCGCGGGGACCCAGCCCCAGCATTTT. The chain is built from TRBV4-2 and TRBJ1-5; tentative D call: TRBD1 (5 bases). In germline, CDR1 is LGHNA, CDR2 YNFKEQ. Deletions cut 1 base from V and 7 bases from J, with 14 bases between. CDR3 length: 15 residues.

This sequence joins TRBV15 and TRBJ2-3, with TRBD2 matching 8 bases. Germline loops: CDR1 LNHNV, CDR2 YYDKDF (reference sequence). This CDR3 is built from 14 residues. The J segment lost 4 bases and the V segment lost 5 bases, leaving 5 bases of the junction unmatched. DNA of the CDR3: TGTGCCACCAGCCCGCGGGAGGAACCAGATACGCAGTATTTT. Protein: CATSPREEPDTQYF. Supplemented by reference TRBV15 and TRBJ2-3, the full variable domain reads DAMVIQNPRYQVTQFGKPVTLSCSQTLNHNVMYWYQQKSSQAPKLLFHYYDKDFNNEADTPDNFQSRRPNTSFCFLDIRSPGLGDTAMYLCATSPREEPDTQYFGPGTRLTVL.

In nucleotides, the CDR3 is TGCGCCACCTCCCGGGCCTCGGGGAATGAGCAGTTCTTC. Translating it yields CATSRASGNEQFF. The rearrangement links TRBV10-1 to TRBJ2-1; TRBD2 might be the D (5 bases). The CDR3 extends over 13 amino acids. Trimming pared 10 bases from V and 7 bases from J, leaving 17 bases between. Germline assignment: CDR1 WNHNN and CDR2 SYGVQD (reference sequence).

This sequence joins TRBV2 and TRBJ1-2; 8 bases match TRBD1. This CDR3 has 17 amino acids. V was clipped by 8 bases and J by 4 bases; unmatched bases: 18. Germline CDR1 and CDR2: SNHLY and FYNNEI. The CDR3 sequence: CASGPPGTGLIRYGYTF. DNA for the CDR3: TGTGCCAGCGGCCCCCCCGGGACAGGCCTTATTCGCTATGGCTACACCTTC. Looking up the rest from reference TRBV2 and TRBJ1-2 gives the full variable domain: EPEVTQTPSHQVTQMGQEVILRCVPISNHLYFYWYRQILGQKVEFLVSFYNNEISEKSEIFDDQFSVERPDGSNFTLKIRSTKLEDSAMYFCASGPPGTGLIRYGYTFGSGTRLTVV.

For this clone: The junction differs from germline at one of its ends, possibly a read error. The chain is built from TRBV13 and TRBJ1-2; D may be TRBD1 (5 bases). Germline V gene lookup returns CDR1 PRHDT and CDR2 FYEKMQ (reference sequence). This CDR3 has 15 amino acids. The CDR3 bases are TGCGCCAGCAGCCAAGAAAGACTGGCCAGGGATGGCTACACCTTC. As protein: CASSQERLARDGYTF.